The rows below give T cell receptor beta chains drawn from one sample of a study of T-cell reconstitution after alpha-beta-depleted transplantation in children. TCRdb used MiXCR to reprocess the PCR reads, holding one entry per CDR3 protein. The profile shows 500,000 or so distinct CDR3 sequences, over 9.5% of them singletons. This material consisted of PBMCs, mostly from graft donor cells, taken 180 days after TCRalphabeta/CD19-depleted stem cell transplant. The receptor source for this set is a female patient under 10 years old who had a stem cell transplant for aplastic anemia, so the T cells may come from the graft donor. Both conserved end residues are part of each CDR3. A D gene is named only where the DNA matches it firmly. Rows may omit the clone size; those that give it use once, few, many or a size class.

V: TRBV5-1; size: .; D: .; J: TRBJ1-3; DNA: TGCGCCAGCAGGAAAGGCTCAGACTCTGGAAACACCATATATTTT; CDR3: CASRKGSDSGNTIYF
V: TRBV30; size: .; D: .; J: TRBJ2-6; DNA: TGTGCCTGGAGCGCTGGGGTGTCTGGGGCCAACGTCCTGACTTTC; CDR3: CAWSAGVSGANVLTF
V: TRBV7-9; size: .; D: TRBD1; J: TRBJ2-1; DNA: TGTGCCAGCAGCTTAGGCGCCGGACAGGGGCGGAATGAGCAGTTCTTC; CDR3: CASSLGAGQGRNEQFF
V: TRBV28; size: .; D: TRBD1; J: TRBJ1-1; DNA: TGTGCCAGCAGTCCCCTGGACAGGAAGAACACTGAAGCTTTCTTT; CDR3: CASSPLDRKNTEAFF
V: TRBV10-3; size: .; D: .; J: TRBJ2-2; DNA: TGTGCCATCAGTGAGTCGAACTCCGGGGAGCTGTTTTTT; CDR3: CAISESNSGELFF
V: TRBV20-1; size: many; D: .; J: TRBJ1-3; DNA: TGCAGTGCGAGGCGGACGGAGAGAGGAAACACCATATATTTT; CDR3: CSARRTERGNTIYF
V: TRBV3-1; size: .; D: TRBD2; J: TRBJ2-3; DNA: TGTGCCAGCAGCCAAGGTACTAGCGGGCTAAGCACAGATACGCAGTATTTT; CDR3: CASSQGTSGLSTDTQYF
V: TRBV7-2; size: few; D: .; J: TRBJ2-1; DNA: TGTGCCAGCAGCCCAGCGGCCAGGGAGCAGTTCTTC; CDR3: CASSPAAREQFF
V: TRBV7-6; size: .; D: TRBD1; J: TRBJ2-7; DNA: TGTGCCAGCAGCTTATTCCCCCAGGCGGGACAGGGGGCAGGGGAGCAGTACTTC; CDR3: CASSLFPQAGQGAGEQYF
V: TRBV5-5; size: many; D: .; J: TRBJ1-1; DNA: TGTGCCAGCAGCTTGAGGCCCGGGACCCTGAACACTGAAGCTTTCTTT; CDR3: CASSLRPGTLNTEAFF
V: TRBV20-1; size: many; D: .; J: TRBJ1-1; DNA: TGCAGTGCTAGGGACGCAGGAGGAGGGCCTGAAGCTTTCTTT; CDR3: CSARDAGGGPEAFF
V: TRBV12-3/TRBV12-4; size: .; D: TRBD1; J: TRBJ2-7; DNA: TGTGCCAGCAGTCTCACAGGGGGCCTCTCCTACGAGCAGTACTTC; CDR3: CASSLTGGLSYEQYF
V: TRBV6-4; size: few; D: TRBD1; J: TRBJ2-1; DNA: TGTGCCAGCAGTGACGGGACAGGAAAGACTTTAAATGAGCAGTTCTTC; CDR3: CASSDGTGKTLNEQFF
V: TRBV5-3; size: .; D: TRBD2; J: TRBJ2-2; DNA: TGTGCCAGGGGCCCGGGGGGGAACTCCGGGGAGCTGTTTTTT; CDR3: CARGPGGNSGELFF
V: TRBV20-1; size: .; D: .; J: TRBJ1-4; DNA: TGCTGTGCTAGAGCAGGCAGGAGACATATTAATGAAAAACTGTTTTTT; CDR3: CCARAGRRHINEKLFF
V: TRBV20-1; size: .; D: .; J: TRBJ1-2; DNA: TGCAGTGCCTACGTTTTAGCCGGGGGCGACTATGGCCACACCTTC; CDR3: CSAYVLAGGDYGHTF
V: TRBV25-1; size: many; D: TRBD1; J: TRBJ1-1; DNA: TGTGCCAGCAGTGAATACCGGGGACAGGTGAACACTGAAGCTTTCTTT; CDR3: CASSEYRGQVNTEAFF
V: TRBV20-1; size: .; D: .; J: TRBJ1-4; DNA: TGCAGTGCTAGACGTCCCACAGGGTCTGGTGAAAAACTGTTTTTT; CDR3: CSARRPTGSGEKLFF
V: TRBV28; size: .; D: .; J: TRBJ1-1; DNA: TGTGCCAGCAACGCGGGTGCTGAAGCTTTCTTT; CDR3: CASNAGAEAFF
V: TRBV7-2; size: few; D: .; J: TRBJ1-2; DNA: TGTGCCAGCAGCTTAGGGGGTGAAGCTAACTATGGCTACACCTTC; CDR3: CASSLGGEANYGYTF
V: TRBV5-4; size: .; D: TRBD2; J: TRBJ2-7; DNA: TGTGCCAGCAGCCAACTAGCGGGGTTAACCTCCTCCTACGAGCAGTACTTC; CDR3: CASSQLAGLTSSYEQYF
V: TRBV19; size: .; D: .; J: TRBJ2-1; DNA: TGTGCCAGTATCCAGGGTCGAGGGAGCGCCTACAATGAGCAGTTCTTC; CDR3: CASIQGRGSAYNEQFF
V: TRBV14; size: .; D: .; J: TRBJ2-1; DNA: TGTGCCACCAGCCAAGATCTCATTCCCCGAGGGTATAATGAGCAGTTCTTC; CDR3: CATSQDLIPRGYNEQFF
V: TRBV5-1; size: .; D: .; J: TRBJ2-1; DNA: TGCGCCAGCAGCTTGGTCCTAGTTGGTGAGCAGTTCTTC; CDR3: CASSLVLVGEQFF
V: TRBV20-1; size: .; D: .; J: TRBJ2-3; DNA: TGCAGTGCTAGAGAGGGGAGCACAGATACGCAGTATTTT; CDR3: CSAREGSTDTQYF
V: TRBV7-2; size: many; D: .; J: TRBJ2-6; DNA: TGTGCCAGCAGCACCCGTCCTCTTGGGGCCAACGTCCTGACTTTC; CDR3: CASSTRPLGANVLTF
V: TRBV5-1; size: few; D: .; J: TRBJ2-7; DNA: TGCGCCAGCACCCACCCGGGGAACAGGCCCTACGAGCAGTACTTC; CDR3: CASTHPGNRPYEQYF
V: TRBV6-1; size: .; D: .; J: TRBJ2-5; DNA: TGTGCCAGCAGTGTTCTTCTCTGGGGGGCCTCGTACCAAGAGACCCAGTACTTC; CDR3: CASSVLLWGASYQETQYF
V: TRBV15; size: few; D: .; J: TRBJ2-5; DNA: TGTGCCACCAGCAGAGATCCCCAGGGATGGTGGGAGACCCAGTACTTC; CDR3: CATSRDPQGWWETQYF
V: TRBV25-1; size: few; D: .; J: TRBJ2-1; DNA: TGTGCCAGCAGTGATGGTTGGGGGACCAAACTTTACAATGAGCAGTTCTTC; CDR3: CASSDGWGTKLYNEQFF
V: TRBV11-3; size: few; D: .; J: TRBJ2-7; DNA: TGTGCCAGCAGCTTAGGGATCAGCCGTTACTCGAGCCACGAGCAGTACTTC; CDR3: CASSLGISRYSSHEQYF
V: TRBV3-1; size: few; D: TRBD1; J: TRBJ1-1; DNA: TGTGCCAGCAGCCGGGCACAGGGGGCGAGCACTGAAGCTTTCTTT; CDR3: CASSRAQGASTEAFF
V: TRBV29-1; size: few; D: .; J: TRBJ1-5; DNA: TGCAGCGTTATTTCGGGTCATAGCAATCAGCCCCAGCATTTT; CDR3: CSVISGHSNQPQHF
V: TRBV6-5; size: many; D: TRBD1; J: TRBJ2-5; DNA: TGTGCCAGCAGTTACGGGACAGTCCAAGAGACCCAGTACTTC; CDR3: CASSYGTVQETQYF
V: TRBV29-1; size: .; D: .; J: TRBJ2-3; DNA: TGCAGCGTGAGGGAGGTAGATACGCAGTATTTT; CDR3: CSVREVDTQYF
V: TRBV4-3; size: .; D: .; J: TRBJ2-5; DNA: TGCGCCAGCAGCCACTACGGGACCAAACAAGAGACCCAGTACTTC; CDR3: CASSHYGTKQETQYF
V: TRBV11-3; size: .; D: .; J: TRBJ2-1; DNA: TGTGCCAGCAGCTCCCCGCTGTACAATGAGCAGTTCTTC; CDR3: CASSSPLYNEQFF
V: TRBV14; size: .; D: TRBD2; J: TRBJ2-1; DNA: TGTGCCAGCAGCCAAGTTCTGGGGCTAGCGGGAAAGTTCTTC; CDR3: CASSQVLGLAGKFF
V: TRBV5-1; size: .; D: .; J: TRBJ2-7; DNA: TGCGCCAGCAGCTTGTCTCGGTTTGGCGTTGGCTTCCCCTACGAGCAGTACTTC; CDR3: CASSLSRFGVGFPYEQYF
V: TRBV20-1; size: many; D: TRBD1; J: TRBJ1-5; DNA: TGCAGTGCCAGGACAGGCCGTCCCAATCAGCCCCAGCATTTT; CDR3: CSARTGRPNQPQHF
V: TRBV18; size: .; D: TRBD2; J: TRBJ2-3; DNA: TGTGCCAGCTCACCACGACCACTTACTAGCGGGATAAGTAATACGCAGTATTTT; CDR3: CASSPRPLTSGISNTQYF